This is a list of T cell receptor beta chains from one sample in a study of blood T cell repertoires in COVID-19. The method was immunoSEQ multiplex PCR; TCRdb's version includes in-frame clones alone and lacks a portion of them. The sample includes tens of thousands of clones, roughly 70% of them seen just once. The source material was peripheral blood. The receptors were gathered from a boy younger than 10 with active or convalescent COVID-19. CDR3s include the opening cysteine and the closing phenylalanine or tryptophan. Fields, in order: D gene, clone size, V gene, J gene, CDR3 DNA, CDR3 protein. D genes are given only for firm matches. Size is omitted from some rows. Given values are once, few, many or a class for expanded clones.

>-|-|TRBV27|TRBJ2-2
TGTGCCAGCAGCCAAACCCCTCCGGGGGTTTACACCGGGGAGCTGTTTTTT
CASSQTPPGVYTGELFF
>-|-|TRBV14|TRBJ1-6
TGTGCCAGCAACTCAGGGATGTCACCCCTCCACTTT
CASNSGMSPLHF
>-|-|TRBV18|TRBJ1-6
TGTGCCAGCTCACCATCCCTCCAGGGCGCCTATAATTCACCCCTCCACTTT
CASSPSLQGAYNSPLHF
>TRBD1|-|TRBV7-9|TRBJ1-1
TGTGCCAGCAGCCCGAAAAGGGGGGGGACAGGGGCCACTGAAGCTTTCTTT
CASSPKRGGTGATEAFF
>-|-|TRBV5-5|TRBJ1-1
TGTGCCAGCAGCTTGGCGGGGGGCAGGGGAACTGAAGCTTTCTTT
CASSLAGGRGTEAFF
>-|once|TRBV3-1/TRBV3-2|TRBJ2-3
TGTGCCAGCAGCCAAGTAGCTGGGAGGCAGGATACGCAGTATTTT
CASSQVAGRQDTQYF
>-|-|TRBV7-3|TRBJ2-2
TGTGCCAGCAGCCCCACCGGGACAATGGCCGGGGAGCTGTTTTTT
CASSPTGTMAGELFF
>-|few|TRBV7-6|TRBJ1-4
TGTGCCAGCAGCCCCGCGGCTAGCCGGGGTGAAAAACTGTTTTTT
CASSPAASRGEKLFF
>-|-|TRBV6-1|TRBJ1-3
TGTGCCAGCAGTGAATATGAGGCGCCCTCTGGAAACACCATATATTTT
CASSEYEAPSGNTIYF
>TRBD1|-|TRBV11-2|TRBJ2-2
TGTGCCAGCAGCCCCCGTAGGACAGGGCCGAACACCGGGGAGCTGTTTTTT
CASSPRRTGPNTGELFF
>TRBD1|-|TRBV19|TRBJ1-2
TGTGCCAGTACCCTGGGGGACAGGTTCTATGGCTACACCTTC
CASTLGDRFYGYTF
>TRBD2|-|TRBV15|TRBJ2-1
TGTGCCACCAGCAGAGCGGGAGGGGCGAATGAGCAGTTCTTC
CATSRAGGANEQFF